The 27 T cell receptor beta chains listed next were all sequenced from one sample in a study of T cell responses to AZD1222 COVID-19 vaccine. The protocol was immunoSEQ multiplex PCR, while the TCRdb copy is restricted to in-frame clones and leaves out a portion. The sample records around 150,000 clones, about 91% being singletons. The specimen comprised peripheral blood, sampled on day 0 of MenACWY control vaccination. These receptors were collected from an adult in good health.

This chain joins TRBV25-1 and TRBJ2-3; maybe TRBD1 (7 bases). The CDR3 spans 16 residues. Trimming cost V 6 bases and J 4 bases, with 20 bases left between them. Germline values: CDR1 MGHDK, CDR2 SYGVNS. This CDR3 reads CASSRRGGTDADTQYF. Written as DNA, the CDR3 is TGTGCCAGCAGCCGACGTGGGGGGACAGATGCAGATACGCAGTATTTT. The entire variable domain, with the rest obtained from reference TRBV25-1 and TRBJ2-3, is as follows: EADIYQTPRYLVIGTGKKITLECSQTMGHDKMYWYQQDPGMELHLIHYSYGVNSTEKGDLSSESTVSRIRTEHFPLTLESARPSHTSQYLCASSRRGGTDADTQYFGPGTRLTVL.

This sequence joins TRBV2 and TRBJ2-4, with D hard to call. CDR1 and CDR2 (germline): SNHLY, FYNNEI. Trimming took 2 bases from V and 0 from J, leaving 11 bases between them. CDR3 length: 16 residues. The CDR3 DNA reads as TGTGCCAGCAGTGAACGGCAGCAACCAGCCAAAAACATTCAGTACTTC. Protein: CASSERQQPAKNIQYF.

This clone was seen only once. The genes are TRBV14 and TRBJ2-7; 8 positions agree with TRBD1. From germline, CDR1 is SGHDN and CDR2 FVKESK. The length of the CDR3 is 13 residues. The junction had 7 bases not matched to a gene; V was cut back by 6 bases and J by 6 bases. The CDR3 reads CASSRQGSSEQYF. Written as DNA, the CDR3 is TGTGCCAGCAGTCGACAGGGGTCTTCCGAGCAGTACTTC.

This clone was recorded only once. V and J are TRBV4-2 and TRBJ1-1, with a possible D match to TRBD1 (5 bases). The V end lost 0 bases, the J end lost 11 bases, and 19 bases lay between the germline ends. The CDR3 is 15 amino acids. CDR1 and CDR2 from the germline V gene are LGHNA and YNFKEQ. The CDR3 region has the DNA TGTGCCAGCAGCCAAGATAATTCCCGGCAGGGTTTGGCTTTCTTT. It is translated as CASSQDNSRQGLAFF.

The chain links TRBV9 to TRBJ1-1; weak D call: TRBD1 (6 bases). The V gene's germline CDR1 is SGDLS and CDR2 YYNGEE. The V end was cut by 6 bases, the J end by 3 bases, with 18 bases between. The CDR3 extends over 15 amino acids. CDR3 coding DNA: TGTGCCAGCACCTTCAGCCCCAGGGGCGACACTGAAGCTTTCTTT. It specifies CASTFSPRGDTEAFF.

The chain uses TRBV11-3 and TRBJ2-7, with D maybe TRBD1 (6 bases). Germline assignment: CDR1 SGHNT and CDR2 YENEEA. The V gene lost 5 bases and the J gene lost 2 bases, with 19 bases spanning the gap. The length of the CDR3 is 16 residues. The CDR3 DNA sequence: TGTGCCAGCAGCGCACTACCCGGGACAAAGACCTACGAGCAGTACTTC. As protein: CASSALPGTKTYEQYF. Together with reference TRBV11-3 and TRBJ2-7, the CDR3 gives the full variable domain: EAGVVQSPRYKIIEKKQPVAFWCNPISGHNTLYWYLQNLGQGPELLIRYENEEAVDDSQLPKDRFSAERLKGVDSTLKIQPAELGDSAVYLCASSALPGTKTYEQYFGPGTRLTVT.

The chain has TRBV6-5 and TRBJ2-5; 10 bases map to TRBD1. The trim removed 0 bases at V and 3 bases at J, leaving 4 bases unmatched. The CDR3 is 16 residues long. Germline V lookup: CDR1 MNHEY, CDR2 SVGAGI. The CDR3 reads CASSYSTGGWEETQYF. DNA for the CDR3: TGTGCCAGCAGTTACTCGACAGGGGGCTGGGAAGAGACCCAGTACTTC.

This sequence joins TRBV12-3 or TRBV12-4 and TRBJ1-1; TRBD1 agrees at 9 bases. This CDR3 spans 11 amino acids. V gave up 8 bases and J gave up 7 bases; unmatched junction bases: 2. In DNA, the CDR3 is TGTGCCAGCGGACAGGGGCTTGAAGCTTTCTTT. Translated, it gives CASGQGLEAFF.

The chain employs TRBV12-3 or TRBV12-4 and TRBJ1-1; D ambiguous. This CDR3 spans 11 amino acids. V lost 5 bases and J 6 bases, leaving 7 bases between the germline ends. The CDR3 sequence is CASSEGSEAFF. The CDR3 DNA is TGTGCCAGCAGTGAAGGCTCTGAAGCTTTCTTT.

The CDR3 is CASSPQVGHQPQHF. As DNA, the CDR3 is TGTGCCAGCAGTCCACAGGTGGGGCATCAGCCCCAGCATTTT. This chain connects TRBV28 to TRBJ1-5; tentatively, D is TRBD1 (5 bases). The V end lost 5 bases, the J end lost 5 bases, and 13 bases lay between the germline ends. CDR3 length: 14 residues. Germline V gene lookup returns CDR1 MDHEN and CDR2 SYDVKM.

The chain uses TRBV6-2 or TRBV6-3 and TRBJ1-2; TRBD1 matches at 9 bases. The junction had 11 bases not matched to a gene; V was cut back by 1 base and J by 8 bases. The CDR3 loop spans 16 amino acids. The germline gives CDR1 MNHEY, CDR2 SVGEGT. The CDR3 reads CASSYWPGLGQGGYTF. The CDR3, as DNA: TGTGCCAGCAGTTACTGGCCTGGATTGGGACAGGGAGGCTACACCTTC.

The rearrangement joins TRBV5-4 to TRBJ2-7, with D tentatively TRBD1 (6 bases). The CDR3 covers 14 residues. Looked up from germline, CDR1 is SGHNT and CDR2 is YYREEE (reference sequence). With 5 bases removed from V and 3 bases from J, the gap between germline ends came to 15 bases. The CDR3 here is CASRSTGSFYEQYF. In DNA, the CDR3 is TGTGCCAGCAGGTCGACAGGTTCCTTCTACGAGCAGTACTTC.

This chain connects TRBV5-1 to TRBJ1-1; maybe TRBD1 (5 bases). CDR3 length: 15 amino acids. Germline loops: CDR1 SGHRS, CDR2 YFSETQ. The V and J ends lost 2 bases and 0 bases respectively, with 11 bases between them. For the CDR3, the DNA is TGCGCCAGCAGCTTACTTGGGGGGATGAACACTGAAGCTTTCTTT. This codes for CASSLLGGMNTEAFF. The entire variable domain, with the rest obtained from reference TRBV5-1 and TRBJ1-1, is as follows: KAGVTQTPRYLIKTRGQQVTLSCSPISGHRSVSWYQQTPGQGLQFLFEYFSETQRNKGNFPGRFSGRQFSNSRSEMNVSTLELGDSALYLCASSLLGGMNTEAFFGQGTRLTVV.

The rearrangement joins TRBV9 to TRBJ2-1; 11 nucleotides match TRBD2. The CDR3 contains 15 residues. J was trimmed by 8 bases and V by 4 bases; bases with no gene match: 8. Germline V gene sequence: CDR1 SGDLS, CDR2 YYNGEE. The CDR3 loop is CASSPYSGRAYEQFF. The CDR3 DNA is TGTGCCAGCAGCCCCTATAGCGGGAGGGCCTATGAGCAGTTCTTC.

The V call is TRBV19, the J call TRBJ1-1; D is uncertain. V was clipped by 3 bases and J by 6 bases, with 14 bases between them. Germline CDR1 reads LNHDA; CDR2 reads SQIVND (reference sequence). The CDR3 contains 14 residues. CDR3 amino acids: CASSMSTRTSEAFF. In DNA, the CDR3 is TGTGCCAGTAGTATGTCTACGAGGACCTCTGAAGCTTTCTTT.

This sequence joins TRBV6-4 and TRBJ2-3, with D unclear. The CDR3 contains 15 residues. Germline V lookup: CDR1 MRHNA, CDR2 SNTAGT. V lost 3 bases, J lost 2 bases, and 12 bases lay in between. The CDR3 protein is CASSESQVNTDTQYF. In nucleotides, the CDR3 is TGTGCCAGCAGTGAAAGCCAGGTTAACACAGATACGCAGTATTTT.

The genes are TRBV10-3 and TRBJ1-5; D is ambiguous. The ends were cut back, 10 bases at V and 0 bases at J, with 10 bases in the middle. This CDR3 comprises 13 residues. Germline V gene lookup returns CDR1 ENHRY and CDR2 SYGVKD. CDR3 sequence (DNA): TGTGCCACACTACAAGATAGCAATCAGCCCCAGCATTTT. This translates into CATLQDSNQPQHF.

The rearrangement links TRBV18 to TRBJ2-1; a weak D match, TRBD1 (5 bases). CDR1 is KGHSH and CDR2 is LQKENI in the germline V gene. This CDR3 is 12 amino acids long. The V and J ends lost 3 bases and 7 bases respectively, with 7 bases between them. CDR3 amino acids: CASSPPGNEQFF. As DNA, the CDR3 is TGTGCCAGCTCACCTCCAGGGAATGAGCAGTTCTTC.

This clone appeared a single time. This chain links TRBV5-1 with TRBJ1-3; 7 bases match TRBD1. This CDR3 comprises 16 residues. Per germline, CDR1 SGHRS and CDR2 YFSETQ. With V trimmed by 4 bases and J by 0 bases, 7 bases remained unmatched. This CDR3 is CASSPQGPSSGNTIYF. Written as DNA, the CDR3 is TGCGCCAGCAGCCCACAGGGGCCCAGCTCTGGAAACACCATATATTTT. Full variable domain (remainder filled in from reference TRBV5-1 and TRBJ1-3): KAGVTQTPRYLIKTRGQQVTLSCSPISGHRSVSWYQQTPGQGLQFLFEYFSETQRNKGNFPGRFSGRQFSNSRSEMNVSTLELGDSALYLCASSPQGPSSGNTIYFGEGSWLTVV.

This CDR3 reads CATSRVRDEQYF. Written as DNA, the CDR3 is TGTGCCACCAGCAGAGTGAGGGACGAGCAGTACTTC. This rearrangement joins TRBV15 to TRBJ2-7; D might be TRBD2 (5 bases). Germline V lookup: CDR1 LNHNV, CDR2 YYDKDF (reference sequence). CDR3 length: 12 residues. Deletions cut 1 base from V and 5 bases from J, with 6 bases between.

The DNA of the CDR3 is TGTGCCAGCAGCTTACAAGGGATCCCGAGTGAAAAACTGTTTTTT. It yields the protein CASSLQGIPSEKLFF. V usage is TRBV11-2 and J usage is TRBJ1-4; D uncertain. V gave up 2 bases and J gave up 7 bases, with 14 bases separating them. Germline V lookup: CDR1 SGHAT, CDR2 FQNNGV. The length of the CDR3 is 15 residues.

V is TRBV6-2 or TRBV6-3 and J is TRBJ1-1; 8 positions agree with TRBD1. CDR1 is MNHEY and CDR2 is SVGEGT in the germline V gene. This CDR3 spans 14 amino acids. J lost 6 bases, V lost 5 bases, and 8 bases had no gene match. In DNA, the CDR3 is TGTGCCAGCAGTCCCCGGCAGGGGGCCTCTGAAGCTTTCTTT. Its protein product is CASSPRQGASEAFF.

J is TRBJ1-3 and V is TRBV7-9; 7 bases are shared with TRBD1. Germline CDR1 reads SEHNR; CDR2 reads FQNEAQ (reference sequence). V lost 0 bases to trimming and J lost 5 bases; unmatched junction nucleotides: 13. CDR3 length equals 18 residues. CDR3 loop: CASSLALRQGVGRNTIYF. For the CDR3, the DNA is TGTGCCAGCAGCTTAGCCTTACGACAGGGAGTGGGGAGAAACACCATATATTTT.

V is TRBV7-3 and J is TRBJ2-1; D gene uncertain. The V gene's germline CDR1 is SGHTA and CDR2 FQGTGA. This CDR3 region has 15 residues. The V and J ends lost 1 base and 0 bases respectively, with 7 bases between them. The CDR3 region is CASSLSGDSYNEQFF. The DNA for the CDR3 is TGTGCCAGCAGCTTAAGCGGAGACTCCTACAATGAGCAGTTCTTC.

CDR3 loop: CASSPGSMNYGYTF. The CDR3 DNA reads TGTGCCAGCAGCCCTGGTTCGATGAACTATGGCTACACCTTC. This chain links TRBV7-9 with TRBJ1-2, with D hard to call. The ends were cut back, 5 bases at V and 2 bases at J, with 12 bases in the middle. The CDR3 runs to 14 residues. Germline V gene data show CDR1 as SEHNR and CDR2 as FQNEAQ (reference sequence).

The rearrangement uses TRBV14 and TRBJ1-1; D gene uncertain. This CDR3 has 15 residues. CDR1 is SGHDN and CDR2 is FVKESK in the germline V gene. Deletions cut 0 bases from V and 0 bases from J, with 8 bases between. This CDR3 reads CASSQERIMNTEAFF. The CDR3 region has the DNA TGTGCCAGCAGCCAAGAAAGGATCATGAACACTGAAGCTTTCTTT.

The J gene is TRBJ2-3, the V gene TRBV19; D might be TRBD2 (5 bases). This CDR3 contains 14 residues. Germline CDR1 reads LNHDA; CDR2 reads SQIVND (reference sequence). Trimming removed 3 bases from V and 4 bases from J, with 11 bases in between. CDR3 DNA sequence: TGTGCCAGTAGTATTACCGGGGTCGCAGATACGCAGTATTTT. Translating it yields CASSITGVADTQYF.